Sequencing of this TCR beta chain was carried out in a study of tumor-infiltrating lymphocytes in primary liver carcinoma. On the study more broadly: Patients included men and women of 30 to 69 years.

Germline V CDR1 and CDR2: SSHAT, FNYEAQ (reference sequence). The CDR3 is 14 residues long. TCR beta cDNA was made from 450 to 550 ng total RNA with a constant-region primer. Slightly modified ARM-PCR, run as three nested multiplex PCR rounds, produced the TCR beta libraries. TRBV1-TRBV30 forward and Cbeta reverse primers drove the first two approximately 10-cycle rounds. TCRdb independently ran MiXCR on the multiplex PCR reads; one entry per CDR3 protein. Of about 200,000 distinct CDR3 sequences in the sample, 65% were seen once. As concerns this clonotype: One end of the junction does not line up with germline, which may come from a read error.

Unsorted whole blood yielded blood RNA, and germline DNA was extracted as well. Sample: peripheral blood. This TCR was sampled from a woman in her fifties or sixties with primary liver carcinoma and hepatitis B virus infection. The chain employs TRBV7-7 and TRBJ2-1; D might be TRBD2 (6 bases). The CDR3 is CASSLVAEKNEQFF. As DNA, the CDR3 is TGTGCTAGCAGCTTGGTAGCGGAGAAGAATGAGCAGTTCTTC.